The 30 T cell receptor beta chains in this list originate from one sample, sequenced in a study of identifying expanded T cells in peripheral blood. TCRdb's table, derived via immunoSEQ multiplex PCR, lists solely in-frame clones and lacks some. The repertoire has over 90,000 clones, approximately 86% of them found once; the top ten carry under 6.5%. The specimen sequenced was blood. All receptors come from a person between 18 and 75 years old in good health.

This chain links TRBV7-2 with TRBJ2-2; either TRBD1 or TRBD2 may fit D (5 bases each). The germline V and J ends were trimmed by 1 base and 4 bases, with 13 bases remaining between them. Germline assignment: CDR1 SGHTA and CDR2 FQGNSA. This CDR3 is built from 16 residues. CDR3 DNA sequence: TGTGCCAGCAGCTTAGGAGGGACCTTATCCACCGGGGAGCTGTTTTTT. Amino acids: CASSLGGTLSTGELFF.

V is TRBV6-4 and J is TRBJ2-3; unclear D gene. Germline values: CDR1 MRHNA, CDR2 SNTAGT. The CDR3 consists of 13 residues. Trimming removed 0 bases at V and 6 bases at J, with 7 bases between. Written as DNA, the CDR3 is TGTGCCAGCAGTGACTCGGGCCGGGATACGCAGTATTTT. Its translation: CASSDSGRDTQYF.

This clone is termed medium-sized. The V gene is TRBV9, the J gene TRBJ1-1, with 9 bases matching TRBD1. V lost 4 bases to trimming and J lost 4 bases; unmatched junction nucleotides: 2. This CDR3 has 13 amino acids. CDR1 and CDR2 (germline): SGDLS, YYNGEE. The CDR3 loop is CASSQTGGTEAFF. The CDR3 DNA reads TGTGCCAGCAGCCAGACAGGGGGCACTGAAGCTTTCTTT. Complete variable domain (other parts from reference TRBV9 and TRBJ1-1): DSGVTQTPKHLITATGQRVTLRCSPRSGDLSVYWYQQSLDQGLQFLIQYYNGEERAKGNILERFSAQQFPDLHSELNLSSLELGDSALYFCASSQTGGTEAFFGQGTRLTVV.

The chain carries TRBV15 and TRBJ1-1, with D unresolved. Trimming removed 7 bases at V and 5 bases at J, with 17 bases between. The CDR3 has 14 amino acids. Germline CDR1 is LNHNV and CDR2 is YYDKDF (reference sequence). Here the CDR3 reads CATTIRGAATEAFF. In nucleotides, the CDR3 is TGTGCCACCACCATCCGGGGTGCGGCGACTGAAGCTTTCTTT.

The chain is built from TRBV14 and TRBJ1-2; 7 bases fit TRBD1. This CDR3 has 14 residues. With 4 bases clipped from V and 4 bases from J, the junction kept 6 bases outside the gene matches. From germline, CDR1 is SGHDN and CDR2 FVKESK. The CDR3 spells CASSPTGWGYGYTF. CDR3 DNA: TGTGCCAGCAGCCCGACAGGGTGGGGCTATGGCTACACCTTC.

The chain links TRBV7-2 to TRBJ2-6; 9 nucleotides match TRBD1. The germline V gene encodes CDR1 SGHTA and CDR2 FQGNSA. The V and J ends lost 3 bases and 0 bases, in that order; junction bases with no gene match: 6. This CDR3 comprises 18 residues. The CDR3 loop is CASSFSPGQGSGANVLTF. The CDR3 DNA is TGTGCCAGCAGCTTTTCCCCGGGACAGGGCTCTGGGGCCAACGTCCTGACTTTC.

CDR3 loop: CASSPGTGGQETQYF. CDR3 DNA: TGTGCCAGCTCACCAGGGACAGGGGGCCAGGAGACCCAGTACTTC. The rearrangement links TRBV18 to TRBJ2-5, with TRBD1 matching 12 bases. This CDR3 comprises 15 residues. With 2 bases clipped from V and 5 bases from J, the junction kept 3 bases outside the gene matches. Germline V gene lookup returns CDR1 KGHSH and CDR2 LQKENI.

This clone was recorded only once. This chain uses TRBV27 with TRBJ1-1; TRBD1 aligns across 7 bases. V gave up 3 bases and J gave up 10 bases; unmatched junction bases: 8. The germline V gene has CDR1 MNHEY and CDR2 SMNVEV (reference sequence). The CDR3 spans 13 residues. The CDR3 loop reads CASSFLDRPPAFF. DNA of the CDR3: TGTGCCAGCAGTTTCCTGGACAGGCCGCCAGCTTTCTTT.

The genes are TRBV6-4 and TRBJ2-7; TRBD1 or TRBD2 may be the D gene (7 bases each). V was pared by 6 bases and J by 1 base, with 13 bases between. The CDR3 has 14 residues. The germline V gene has CDR1 MRHNA and CDR2 SNTAGT. Here the CDR3 reads CASRGGTVSYEQYF. The CDR3 DNA reads TGTGCCAGCAGGGGGGGGACAGTTTCCTACGAGCAGTACTTC.

The rearrangement joins TRBV19 to TRBJ2-1; 7 bases align to TRBD1. This CDR3 contains 14 residues. The germline V gene has CDR1 LNHDA and CDR2 SQIVND (reference sequence). J was trimmed by 4 bases and V by 1 base; bases with no gene match: 1. The CDR3 sequence is CASSIGTGYNEQFF. The CDR3 DNA sequence: TGTGCCAGTAGTATAGGGACAGGTTACAATGAGCAGTTCTTC.

J is TRBJ2-7 and V is TRBV27; D possibly corresponds to TRBD2 (5 bases). V was clipped by 5 bases and J by 2 bases, with 13 bases between them. Looked up from germline, CDR1 is MNHEY and CDR2 is SMNVEV (reference sequence). The CDR3 runs to 14 residues. As DNA, the CDR3 is TGTGCCAGCAGTCCGGGGTGGGGTCCCTACGAGCAGTACTTC. Amino acid sequence: CASSPGWGPYEQYF.

The rearrangement links TRBV6-5 to TRBJ2-2, with 10 bases aligning to TRBD1. V shed 2 bases and J 5 bases; nucleotides not matched to a gene: 5. Germline V gives CDR1 MNHEY, CDR2 SVGAGI. The CDR3 contains 16 residues. The DNA for the CDR3 is TGTGCCAGCAGTTACCCTCGGACAGGGGGGACCGGGGAGCTGTTTTTT. The encoded protein is CASSYPRTGGTGELFF.

The chain joins TRBV12-2 to TRBJ1-2. TRBV12-2 constitutes a pseudogene. This CDR3 contains 12 residues. This chain's CDR3 is CASRSSLYGYTF. Here the CDR3 DNA reads TGTGCAAGTCGCTCGAGTTTGTATGGCTACACCTTC.

The chain carries TRBV18 and TRBJ1-1, with 9 bases that match TRBD1. The V gene's germline CDR1 is KGHSH and CDR2 LQKENI. The length of the CDR3 is 16 residues. V trimming: 5 bases; J trimming: 1 base; junction bases outside the gene matches: 8. CDR3 region: CASSSKLGQGNTEAFF. CDR3 in DNA: TGTGCCAGCTCATCGAAGCTGGGACAGGGGAACACTGAAGCTTTCTTT.

The V gene is TRBV15, the J gene TRBJ2-5, with D maybe TRBD2 (7 bases). Per germline, CDR1 LNHNV and CDR2 YYDKDF (reference sequence). The CDR3 consists of 15 residues. V lost 1 base, J lost 4 bases, and 13 bases lay in between. The CDR3, as DNA: TGTGCCACCAGCAGAGCCTTAGGGGGGGCAGAGACCCAGTACTTC. Residues: CATSRALGGAETQYF. Full variable domain (remainder filled in from reference TRBV15 and TRBJ2-5): DAMVIQNPRYQVTQFGKPVTLSCSQTLNHNVMYWYQQKSSQAPKLLFHYYDKDFNNEADTPDNFQSRRPNTSFCFLDIRSPGLGDTAMYLCATSRALGGAETQYFGPGTRLLVL.

V is TRBV5-1 and J is TRBJ2-7; 12 bases fit TRBD2. This CDR3 is built from 15 residues. The germline V gene encodes CDR1 SGHRS and CDR2 YFSETQ. J lost 7 bases, V lost 0 bases, and 5 bases had no gene match. CDR3 bases: TGCGCCAGCAGCTTGGGGGGACTAGCGGGTGGAGAGCAGTACTTC. This gives the protein CASSLGGLAGGEQYF.

The chain couples TRBV18 to TRBJ2-1; D is uncertain. Between the trimmed V and J ends, which lost 5 bases and 4 bases, there was a span of 15 bases. The germline V gene has CDR1 KGHSH and CDR2 LQKENI. The CDR3 extends over 15 amino acids. The CDR3 sequence: CASSIFETSYNEQFF. CDR3 nucleotides: TGTGCCAGCTCAATTTTCGAAACCTCGTACAATGAGCAGTTCTTC.

This rearrangement joins TRBV19 to TRBJ2-2; unclear D gene. This CDR3 is 12 amino acids long. Trimming took 4 bases from V and 7 from J, leaving 7 bases between them. Germline loops: CDR1 LNHDA, CDR2 SQIVND (reference sequence). CDR3 bases: TGTGCCAGTAGTAATCCTGTCGGGGAGCTGTTTTTT. Its protein product is CASSNPVGELFF. Looking up the rest from reference TRBV19 and TRBJ2-2 gives the full variable domain: DGGITQSPKYLFRKEGQNVTLSCEQNLNHDAMYWYRQDPGQGLRLIYYSQIVNDFQKGDIAEGYSVSREKKESFPLTVTSAQKNPTAFYLCASSNPVGELFFGEGSRLTVL.

The chain couples TRBV5-1 to TRBJ2-2; TRBD2 matches 12 bases. This CDR3 has 16 amino acids. Germline V gene data show CDR1 as SGHRS and CDR2 as YFSETQ. The ends lost 4 bases at V and 6 bases at J; junction bases unmatched: 7. As DNA, the CDR3 is TGCGCCAGCAGCACGACTAGCGGGAGTCTAGCCGGGGAGCTGTTTTTT. It translates to CASSTTSGSLAGELFF.

This clone was counted a few times. The V and J genes are TRBV2 and TRBJ2-7; D unresolved. CDR3 size: 11 residues. The V and J ends lost 5 bases and 6 bases respectively, with 8 bases between them. Germline V gene lookup returns CDR1 SNHLY and CDR2 FYNNEI. CDR3 nucleotide sequence: TGTGCCAGCAGTCCGCTCGGCGAGCAGTACTTC. This translates into CASSPLGEQYF.

The rearrangement uses TRBV30 and TRBJ2-1; 7 bases fit TRBD2. Germline lookup yields CDR1 GTSNPN and CDR2 SVGIG (reference sequence). This CDR3 contains 13 residues. V dropped 4 bases and J dropped 12; count of bases not matched to a gene: 12. The CDR3 loop is CAWTPIPGGGQFF. The CDR3 DNA reads TGTGCCTGGACCCCCATCCCGGGAGGCGGGCAGTTCTTC.

This chain links TRBV14 with TRBJ1-2; 7 bases match TRBD1. This CDR3 contains 13 residues. Unmatched junction bases numbered 7, after V lost 4 bases and J lost 8 bases. The germline V gene has CDR1 SGHDN and CDR2 FVKESK. The DNA for the CDR3 is TGTGCCAGCAGCCGTCACAGGGGTGGGGGCTACACCTTC. Translated: CASSRHRGGGYTF.

V gene TRBV28 combines with J gene TRBJ1-2; no firm D call. From germline, CDR1 is MDHEN and CDR2 SYDVKM. Trimming shortened V by 6 bases and J by 4 bases, and 6 bases separated the two germline ends. The CDR3 covers 11 residues. The DNA of the CDR3 is TGTGCCAGCAGCTCTGGCTATGGCTACACCTTC. Translation: CASSSGYGYTF.

The rearrangement links TRBV5-6 to TRBJ1-1; no reliable D call. CDR3 length: 14 residues. Per the germline V gene, CDR1 is SGHDT and CDR2 is YYEEEE. The V end lost 4 bases, the J end lost 3 bases, and 13 bases lay between the germline ends. This CDR3 reads CASSPVGRYTEAFF. The CDR3 coding sequence is TGTGCCAGCAGCCCCGTTGGCAGATACACTGAAGCTTTCTTT.

V and J are TRBV14 and TRBJ2-5; D may be TRBD1 (7 bases). The CDR3 has 15 residues. Germline CDR1 is SGHDN and CDR2 is FVKESK. V lost 3 bases and J 1 base, leaving 12 bases between the germline ends. The CDR3: CASSHGGGRQETQYF. The CDR3 DNA follows: TGTGCCAGCAGCCATGGAGGGGGCCGCCAAGAGACCCAGTACTTC.

The chain couples TRBV2 to TRBJ1-2; no clear D gene. The CDR3 spans 13 residues. Between the trimmed V and J ends, which lost 6 bases and 4 bases, there was a span of 12 bases. CDR1 is SNHLY and CDR2 is FYNNEI in the germline V gene. DNA of the CDR3: TGTGCCAGCAGCGACCAGCCTATCTATGGCTACACCTTC. This gives the protein CASSDQPIYGYTF.

The chain recombines TRBV21-1 with TRBJ1-1. TRBV21-1 is marked as a pseudogene. This CDR3 has 17 residues. This CDR3 is CASSKVYWEGGGTEAFF. CDR3 nucleotide sequence: TGTGCCAGCAGCAAAGTGTACTGGGAGGGGGGCGGCACTGAAGCTTTCTTT.

The V call is TRBV27, the J call TRBJ1-1; 9 bases are a match to TRBD1. CDR1 and CDR2 from the germline V gene are MNHEY and SMNVEV (reference sequence). This CDR3 is 14 amino acids long. The V gene end was trimmed by 5 bases and the J gene end by 1 base; junction bases not matched to a gene: 2. CDR3 protein: CASSTGQGNTEAFF. In DNA, the CDR3 is TGTGCCAGCAGTACGGGACAGGGGAACACTGAAGCTTTCTTT.

Here the CDR3 DNA reads TGTGCCAGCAGTCGGACAGGGGCCTATGGCTACACCTTC. Translating gives CASSRTGAYGYTF. The chain joins TRBV6-5 to TRBJ1-2, with TRBD1 identical over 9 bases. The junction had 2 bases not matched to a gene; V was cut back by 5 bases and J by 4 bases. Germline values: CDR1 MNHEY, CDR2 SVGAGI. There are 13 residues in the CDR3.

The V gene is TRBV11-3, the J gene TRBJ2-5; 9 nucleotides match TRBD1. The CDR3 totals 15 residues. Germline V gene data show CDR1 as SGHNT and CDR2 as YENEEA. Losses at the gene ends were 4 bases for V and 5 bases for J; bases not matched to a gene: 8. The CDR3 DNA sequence: TGTGCCAGCAGCTACAGGGGGCGTTCAGGGGAGACCCAGTACTTC. This gives the protein CASSYRGRSGETQYF.